Sequencing of this T cell receptor beta chain was carried out in a study of memory CD4+ T cells and cytomegalovirus serostatus. This clone appeared a single time. Single viable CD3+CD4+CD8-CD45RO+ cells were sorted as the memory CD4+ T cells. After thawing, CD4+ T cells were positively selected. J gave up 1 base and V 0 bases, and 9 bases lay outside the gene matches. CDR1 and CDR2 (germline): LNHDA, SQIVND (reference sequence). This CDR3 is 18 amino acids long. Profiled with immunoSEQ multiplex PCR; TCRdb holds only in-frame clones, not every one. The data show roughly 60,000 clones, approximately 78% seen once.

Sequenced sample: memory CD4+ T cells from blood. This sequence joins TRBV19 and TRBJ1-1, with 9 bases matching TRBD1. The clonotype comes from an adult in good health and CMV-seronegative. CDR3 sequence: CASSIDRGTGIRNTEAFF. The DNA for the CDR3 is TGTGCCAGTAGTATAGATAGGGGGACAGGGATCCGGAACACTGAAGCTTTCTTT.